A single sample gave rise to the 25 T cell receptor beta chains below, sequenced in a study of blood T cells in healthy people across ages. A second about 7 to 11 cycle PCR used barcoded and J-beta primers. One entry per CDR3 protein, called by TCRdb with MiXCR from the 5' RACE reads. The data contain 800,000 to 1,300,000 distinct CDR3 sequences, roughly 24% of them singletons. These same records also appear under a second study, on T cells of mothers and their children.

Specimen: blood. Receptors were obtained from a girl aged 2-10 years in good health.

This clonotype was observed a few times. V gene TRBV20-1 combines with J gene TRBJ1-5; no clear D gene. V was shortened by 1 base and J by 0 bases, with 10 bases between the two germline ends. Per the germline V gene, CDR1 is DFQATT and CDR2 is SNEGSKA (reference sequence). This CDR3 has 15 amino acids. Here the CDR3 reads CSARVRGYSNQPQHF. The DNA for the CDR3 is TGCAGTGCTAGAGTAAGAGGCTATAGCAATCAGCCCCAGCATTTT.

The CDR3, as DNA: TGTGCCACCAGCAGAGGTATTCTGCTGGCCAAAAACATTCAGTACTTC. As protein: CATSRGILLAKNIQYF. The chain carries TRBV15 and TRBJ2-4; no definite D call. Germline values: CDR1 LNHNV, CDR2 YYDKDF (reference sequence). Trimming took off 1 base at V and 1 base at J, with 11 bases between the two ends. CDR3 length: 16 residues.

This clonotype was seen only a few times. The CDR3 coding sequence is TGCAGTGCTAGAGATTTGGCAGGAGCTAACTATGGCTACACCTTC. Its protein product is CSARDLAGANYGYTF. This chain joins TRBV20-1 and TRBJ1-2; D uncertain. Trimming left V 0 bases short and J 0 bases short, with 11 bases between. The length of the CDR3 is 15 residues. Germline-derived CDR1 and CDR2 are DFQATT and SNEGSKA (reference sequence).

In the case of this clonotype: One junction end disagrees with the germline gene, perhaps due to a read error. This CDR3 is CSVEEPGPGSLF. CDR3 DNA: TGCAGCGTTGAAGAACCCGGGCCCGGTTCGCTCTTC. The V and J genes are TRBV29-1 and TRBJ2-1; D is undetermined. The CDR3 is 12 amino acids. Germline values: CDR1 SQVTM, CDR2 ANQGSEA.

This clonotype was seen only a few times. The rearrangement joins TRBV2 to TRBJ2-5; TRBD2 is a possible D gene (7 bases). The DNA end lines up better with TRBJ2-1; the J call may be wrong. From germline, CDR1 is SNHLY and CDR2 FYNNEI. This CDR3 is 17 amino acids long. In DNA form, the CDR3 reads TGTGCCAGCAGTGTTACCGGCGCGGGGGCGGGGCACAATGAGCAGTTCTTC. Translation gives CASSVTGAGAGHNEQFF.

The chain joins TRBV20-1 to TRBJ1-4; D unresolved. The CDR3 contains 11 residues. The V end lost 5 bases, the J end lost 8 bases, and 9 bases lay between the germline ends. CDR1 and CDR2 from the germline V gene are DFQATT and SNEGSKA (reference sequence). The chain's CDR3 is CSASKGEKLFF. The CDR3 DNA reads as TGCAGTGCTTCTAAAGGGGAAAAACTGTTTTTT.

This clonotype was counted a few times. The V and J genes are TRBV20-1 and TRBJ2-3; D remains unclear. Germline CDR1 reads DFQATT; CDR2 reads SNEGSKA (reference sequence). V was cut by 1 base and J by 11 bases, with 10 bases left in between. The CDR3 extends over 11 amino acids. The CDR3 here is CSARGHPEQYF. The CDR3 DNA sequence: TGCAGTGCTAGAGGACATCCCGAGCAGTATTTT.

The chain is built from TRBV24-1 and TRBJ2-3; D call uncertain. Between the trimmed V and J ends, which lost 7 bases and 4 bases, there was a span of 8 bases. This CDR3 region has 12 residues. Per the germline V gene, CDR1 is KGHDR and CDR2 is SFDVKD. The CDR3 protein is CATRGLADTQYF. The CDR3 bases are TGTGCCACCAGAGGCTTGGCAGATACGCAGTATTTT.

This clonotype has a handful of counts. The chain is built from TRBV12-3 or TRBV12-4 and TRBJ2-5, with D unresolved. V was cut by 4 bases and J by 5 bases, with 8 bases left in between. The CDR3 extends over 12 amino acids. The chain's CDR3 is CASSSSDETQYF. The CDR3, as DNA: TGTGCCAGCAGTTCTTCCGATGAGACCCAGTACTTC.

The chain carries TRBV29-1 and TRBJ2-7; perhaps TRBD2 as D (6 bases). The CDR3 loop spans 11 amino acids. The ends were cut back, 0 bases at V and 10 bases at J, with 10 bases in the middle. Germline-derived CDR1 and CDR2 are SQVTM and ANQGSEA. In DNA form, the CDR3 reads TGCAGCGTTGAAGAAACGGGACTCCAGTACTTC. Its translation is CSVEETGLQYF.

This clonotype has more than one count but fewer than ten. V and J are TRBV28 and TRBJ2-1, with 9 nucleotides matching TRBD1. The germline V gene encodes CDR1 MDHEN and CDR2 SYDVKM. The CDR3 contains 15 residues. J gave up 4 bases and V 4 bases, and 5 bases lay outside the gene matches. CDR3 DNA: TGTGCCAGCAGTTCGGACAGGGGACCGTACAATGAGCAGTTCTTC. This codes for CASSSDRGPYNEQFF.

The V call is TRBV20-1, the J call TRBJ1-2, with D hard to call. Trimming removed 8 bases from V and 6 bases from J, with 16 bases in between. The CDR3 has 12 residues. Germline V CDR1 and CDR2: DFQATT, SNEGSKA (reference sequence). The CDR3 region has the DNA TGCAGTTCCGAGGGCGATGGCGATGGCTACACCTTC. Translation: CSSEGDGDGYTF.

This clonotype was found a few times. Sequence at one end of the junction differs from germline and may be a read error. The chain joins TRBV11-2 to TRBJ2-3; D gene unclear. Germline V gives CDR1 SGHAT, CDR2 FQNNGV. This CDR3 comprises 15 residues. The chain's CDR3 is CASSLEVSYTDTQYF. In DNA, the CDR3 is TGTGCCAGCAGCCTAGAGGTCAGTTACACAGATACGCAGTATTTT.

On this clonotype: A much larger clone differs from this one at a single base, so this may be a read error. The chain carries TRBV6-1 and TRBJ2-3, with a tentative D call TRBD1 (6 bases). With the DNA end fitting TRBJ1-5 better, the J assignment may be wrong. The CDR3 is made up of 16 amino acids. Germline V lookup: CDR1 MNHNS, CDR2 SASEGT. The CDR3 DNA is TGTGCCAGCAGTCCAACAAGAGGGCAGGGGAGGGATACGCAGCATTTT. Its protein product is CASSPTRGQGRDTQHF.

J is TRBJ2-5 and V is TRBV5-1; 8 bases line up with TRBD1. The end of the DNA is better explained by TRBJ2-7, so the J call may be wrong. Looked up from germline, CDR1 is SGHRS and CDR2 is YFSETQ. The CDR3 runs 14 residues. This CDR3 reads CASSSLGTGYEQYF. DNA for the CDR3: TGCGCCAGCAGCTCCCTCGGGACAGGCTACGAGCAGTACTTC.

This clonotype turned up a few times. CDR3 nucleotides: TGTGCCAGCAGCTTAGAGGTCCCACAATTGAACACTGAAGCTTTCTTT. It is translated as CASSLEVPQLNTEAFF. The V call is TRBV11-2, the J call TRBJ1-1, with D unclear. Trimming removed 0 bases at V and 0 bases at J, with 11 bases between. Germline lookup yields CDR1 SGHAT and CDR2 FQNNGV. The CDR3 loop spans 16 amino acids.

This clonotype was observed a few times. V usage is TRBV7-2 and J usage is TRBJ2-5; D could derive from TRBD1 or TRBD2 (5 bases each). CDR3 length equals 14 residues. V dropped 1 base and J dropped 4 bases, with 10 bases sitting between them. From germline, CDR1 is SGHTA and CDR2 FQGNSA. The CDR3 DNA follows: TGTGCCAGCAGCTTAGTGGGGACCACAGAGACCCAGTACTTC. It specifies CASSLVGTTETQYF.

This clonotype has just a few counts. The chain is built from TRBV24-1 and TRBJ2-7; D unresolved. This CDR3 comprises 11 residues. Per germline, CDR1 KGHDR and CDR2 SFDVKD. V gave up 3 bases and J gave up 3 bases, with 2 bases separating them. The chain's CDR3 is CATSDIYEQYF. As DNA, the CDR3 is TGTGCCACCAGTGATATCTACGAGCAGTACTTC.

CDR3 loop: CASSLAFGAIYEQYF. The DNA of the CDR3 is TGCGCCAGCAGCTTGGCTTTCGGGGCGATCTACGAGCAGTACTTC. This chain uses TRBV5-1 with TRBJ2-7, with D possibly being TRBD1 or TRBD2 (5 bases each). Germline values: CDR1 SGHRS, CDR2 YFSETQ. This CDR3 spans 15 amino acids. Trimming pared 0 bases from V and 3 bases from J, leaving 13 bases between.

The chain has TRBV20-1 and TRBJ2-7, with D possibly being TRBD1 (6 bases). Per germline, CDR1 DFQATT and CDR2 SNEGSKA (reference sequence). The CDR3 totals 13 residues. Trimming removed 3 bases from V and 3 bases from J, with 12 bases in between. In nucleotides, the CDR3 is TGCAGTGCTAGCCCAGGGGAATTCTACGAGCAGTACTTC. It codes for CSASPGEFYEQYF.

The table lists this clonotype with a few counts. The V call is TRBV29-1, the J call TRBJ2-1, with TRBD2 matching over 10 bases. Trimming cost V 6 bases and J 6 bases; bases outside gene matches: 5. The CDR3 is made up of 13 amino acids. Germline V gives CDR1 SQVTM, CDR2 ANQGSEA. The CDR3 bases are TGCAGCGTCCTAGCGGGAGAGATCAATGAGCAGTTCTTC. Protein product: CSVLAGEINEQFF.

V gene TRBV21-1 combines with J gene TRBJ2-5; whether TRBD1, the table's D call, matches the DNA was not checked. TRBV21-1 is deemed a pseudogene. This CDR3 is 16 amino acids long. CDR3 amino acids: CASSRDRVKRQETQYF. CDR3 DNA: TGTGCCAGCAGCCGGGACAGGGTTAAGAGGCAGGAGACCCAGTACTTC.

In DNA form, the CDR3 reads TGTGCCAGCAGCCTATTGGACAGGGAAGGCGACGAGCAGTACTTC. Its translation: CASSLLDREGDEQYF. The chain recombines TRBV7-9 with TRBJ2-7; 8 bases are shared with TRBD1. Germline CDR1 is SEHNR and CDR2 is FQNEAQ (reference sequence). The ends lost 5 bases at V and 5 bases at J; junction bases unmatched: 11. The CDR3 runs to 15 residues.

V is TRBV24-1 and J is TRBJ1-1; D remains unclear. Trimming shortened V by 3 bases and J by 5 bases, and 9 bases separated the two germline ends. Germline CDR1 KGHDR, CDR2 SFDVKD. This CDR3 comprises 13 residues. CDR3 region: CATSDQPGTEAFF. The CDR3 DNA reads TGTGCCACCAGTGATCAACCTGGGACTGAAGCTTTCTTT.

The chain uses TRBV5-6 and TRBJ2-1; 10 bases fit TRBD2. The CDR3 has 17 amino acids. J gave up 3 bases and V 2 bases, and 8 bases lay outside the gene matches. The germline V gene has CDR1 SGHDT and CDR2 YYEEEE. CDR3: CASSFASGGLDYNEQFF. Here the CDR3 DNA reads TGTGCCAGCAGCTTTGCTAGCGGGGGCCTAGACTACAATGAGCAGTTCTTC. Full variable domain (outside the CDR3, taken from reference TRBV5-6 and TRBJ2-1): DAGVTQSPTHLIKTRGQQVTLRCSPKSGHDTVSWYQQALGQGPQFIFQYYEEEERQRGNFPDRFSGHQFPNYSSELNVNALLLGDSALYLCASSFASGGLDYNEQFFGPGTRLTVL.